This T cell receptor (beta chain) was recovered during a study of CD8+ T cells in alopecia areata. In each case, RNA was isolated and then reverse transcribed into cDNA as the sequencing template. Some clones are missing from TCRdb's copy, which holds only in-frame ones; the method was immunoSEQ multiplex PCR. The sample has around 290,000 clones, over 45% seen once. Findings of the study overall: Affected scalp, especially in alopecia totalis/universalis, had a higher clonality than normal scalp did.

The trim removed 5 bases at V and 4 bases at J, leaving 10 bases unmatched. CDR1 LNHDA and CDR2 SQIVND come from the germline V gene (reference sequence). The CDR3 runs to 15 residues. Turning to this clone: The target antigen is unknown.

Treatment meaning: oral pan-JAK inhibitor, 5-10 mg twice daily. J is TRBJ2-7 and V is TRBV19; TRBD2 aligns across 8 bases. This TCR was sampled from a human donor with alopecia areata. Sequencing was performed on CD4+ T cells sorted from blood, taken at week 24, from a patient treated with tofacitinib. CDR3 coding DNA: TGTGCCAGTAGTCCTCAAAGCGGGGGCCTTTACGAGCAGTACTTC. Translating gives CASSPQSGGLYEQYF.